One T cell receptor (beta chain) is described in this entry. As processed by the authors: Nucleated cell counts were estimated from reference gene primer amplification. The repertoire was sequenced with immunoSEQ multiplex PCR; TCRdb's copy has only in-frame clones and lacks some. V and J calls and clone size are copied from that table; D and trimming were computed from the DNA. The repertoire has about 520,000 clones, 80% to 90% of them found once; the top ten carry 3% to 3.5%. The CDR3 loop spans 12 amino acids. Per germline, CDR1 LGHDT and CDR2 YNNKEL (reference sequence). Between the trimmed V and J ends, which lost 4 bases and 4 bases, there was a span of 8 bases. The data were obtained in a study of blood T cell repertoires in COVID-19. About the research overall: In each case, the material was cDNA or gDNA derived from T cells, B-cell-depleted T cells, or PBMCs.

The sequencing sample was made of peripheral blood. This TCR came from a human donor in a cohort sampled during active COVID-19. The V call is TRBV3-1 (or the pseudogene TRBV3-2), the J call TRBJ2-7; D is perhaps TRBD2 (5 bases). The DNA for the CDR3 is TGTGCCAGCAGCCGAGGCGGGTACGAGCAGTACTTC. It is translated as CASSRGGYEQYF.